The 11 T cell receptor beta chains given below trace back to one sample, sequenced in a study of cytomegalovirus exposure and HLA in healthy donors. The PCR had 60 Vbeta and 13 Jbeta primers. This table comes from immunoSEQ multiplex PCR, and its TCRdb copy is limited to in-frame clones, with some not included. The top ten hold around 5% of the sample, which has about 180,000 clones, 84% seen once. Sequencing was done on a sample of PBMCs. These receptors came from a girl between 10 and 17 years old in good health and CMV-seropositive.

V gene TRBV5-1 combines with J gene TRBJ2-2, with TRBD2 matching 8 bases. Trimming at V came to 3 bases and at J to 4 bases, leaving 14 bases not matched to a gene. There are 18 residues in the CDR3. From germline, CDR1 is SGHRS and CDR2 YFSETQ. CDR3 residues: CASSSQPRGARGTGELFF. For the CDR3, the DNA is TGCGCCAGCAGCTCGCAACCGCGGGGGGCGCGGGGCACCGGGGAGCTGTTTTTT.

V gene TRBV2 combines with J gene TRBJ2-5; maybe TRBD1 (6 bases). The J call may be faulty, since TRBJ2-7 better matches the DNA end. Germline loops: CDR1 SNHLY, CDR2 FYNNEI. The CDR3 contains 12 residues. CDR3 protein: CASSATGFEQYF. The DNA for the CDR3 is TGTGCCAGCAGCGCGACAGGTTTCGAGCAGTACTTC.

The chain carries TRBV6-6 and TRBJ2-7; 8 bases align to TRBD1. The CDR3 covers 12 residues. The germline V gene encodes CDR1 MNHNY and CDR2 SVGAGI (reference sequence). Losses at the gene ends were 10 bases for V and 5 bases for J; bases not matched to a gene: 7. The CDR3, as DNA: TGTGCCACGGGACAGGTCTTTGACGAGCAGTACTTC. Translating it yields CATGQVFDEQYF.

V usage is TRBV2 and J usage is TRBJ1-4; weak D call: TRBD1 (5 bases). The CDR3 contains 18 residues. Germline CDR1 SNHLY, CDR2 FYNNEI. Trimming pared 2 bases from V and 3 bases from J, leaving 19 bases between. In DNA, the CDR3 is TGTGCCAGCAGTGAACTACGGGACTGGGGCCTGTCTAATGAAAAACTGTTTTTT. Translating it yields CASSELRDWGLSNEKLFF.

V and J are TRBV18 and TRBJ1-2, with D unresolved. Germline V lookup: CDR1 KGHSH, CDR2 LQKENI. CDR3 length: 13 amino acids. Trimming took off 8 bases at V and 8 bases at J, with 18 bases between the two ends. For the CDR3, the DNA is TGTGCCAGCGGTTTGGAGGCGAGCCGAGGCTACACCTTC. It is translated as CASGLEASRGYTF.

This chain connects TRBV29-1 to TRBJ1-4; the match to TRBD1 covers 8 bases. After removal of 7 bases from V and 6 bases from J, the junction contained 7 bases not matched to a gene. The CDR3 extends over 13 amino acids. The germline V gene encodes CDR1 SQVTM and CDR2 ANQGSEA. The CDR3: CSGQTGVDEKLFF. In DNA form, the CDR3 reads TGCAGCGGTCAGACAGGGGTTGATGAAAAACTGTTTTTT.

This clone has a handful of counts. The genes are TRBV5-6 and TRBJ1-1; D gene ambiguous. Per germline, CDR1 SGHDT and CDR2 YYEEEE. Trimming pared 4 bases from V and 1 base from J, leaving 14 bases between. The CDR3 runs to 15 residues. The CDR3 DNA sequence: TGTGCCAGCAGCCGTCAGCAAGGGAGGAACACTGAAGCTTTCTTT. Translated, it gives CASSRQQGRNTEAFF.

The chain links TRBV19 to TRBJ1-1, with TRBD1 matching 7 bases. The CDR3 length is 15 residues. Per germline, CDR1 LNHDA and CDR2 SQIVND (reference sequence). V was clipped by 7 bases and J by 1 base; unmatched bases: 9. The CDR3 here is CASTIGRTGNTEAFF. In nucleotides, the CDR3 is TGTGCCAGTACGATCGGCAGGACAGGGAACACTGAAGCTTTCTTT.

The chain has TRBV18 and TRBJ1-1; the D gene is possibly TRBD1 (6 bases). The V gene lost 6 bases and the J gene lost 3 bases, with 14 bases spanning the gap. Germline V gives CDR1 KGHSH, CDR2 LQKENI. This CDR3 region has 14 residues. The CDR3 protein is CASSYRAGDTEAFF. The DNA of the CDR3 is TGTGCCAGCTCTTACAGGGCGGGCGACACTGAAGCTTTCTTT.

The CDR3 region is CASERQENTEAFF. The CDR3 bases are TGTGCCAGCGAGAGACAGGAAAACACTGAAGCTTTCTTT. The J gene is TRBJ1-1, the V gene TRBV6-1; a possible D gene is TRBD1 (6 bases). There are 13 residues in the CDR3. Germline V gene data show CDR1 as MNHNS and CDR2 as SASEGT. Trimming took off 8 bases at V and 2 bases at J, with 12 bases between the two ends.

On this clone itself: Distinct nucleotide sequences in the sample also encode this CDR3. The CDR3 DNA is TGTGCCAGCTCGCCCCAGGGAAACACTGAAGCTTTCTTT. Translating gives CASSPQGNTEAFF. This chain joins TRBV18 and TRBJ1-1, with D possibly matching TRBD1 (5 bases). Germline V gene lookup returns CDR1 KGHSH and CDR2 LQKENI. The CDR3 has 13 residues. Trimming stripped 6 bases from V and 2 bases from J, with 10 bases between.